This TCR beta chain is drawn from a study of blood T cell repertoires in COVID-19. As for the study in general: The cDNA or gDNA used as material had been derived from T cells, B-cell-depleted T cells, or PBMCs.

The CDR3 covers 16 residues. Trimming left V 8 bases short and J 10 bases short, with 24 bases between. The germline V gene encodes CDR1 MDHEN and CDR2 SYDVKM. The Seattle patients joined while their infection was active and were tracked longitudinally afterward. Per the original methods: Reference gene primer amplification in the assay estimated nucleated cell counts. Assay: immunoSEQ multiplex PCR; the TCRdb copy retains only in-frame clones and omits some. V, J and clone size derive from that table, while D and trimming were established from the DNA sequence. The table records tens of thousands of clones, 75% to 90% of them present only once.

This receptor was identified in a man between 25 and 39 years old with COVID-19, enrolled during active disease. J is TRBJ1-6 and V is TRBV28; possibly TRBD1 for D (5 bases). What was sequenced was peripheral blood. The CDR3 region is CASGVVQGGGRSPLHF. The CDR3 coding sequence is TGTGCCAGCGGTGTCGTTCAGGGAGGAGGACGGTCACCCCTCCACTTT.